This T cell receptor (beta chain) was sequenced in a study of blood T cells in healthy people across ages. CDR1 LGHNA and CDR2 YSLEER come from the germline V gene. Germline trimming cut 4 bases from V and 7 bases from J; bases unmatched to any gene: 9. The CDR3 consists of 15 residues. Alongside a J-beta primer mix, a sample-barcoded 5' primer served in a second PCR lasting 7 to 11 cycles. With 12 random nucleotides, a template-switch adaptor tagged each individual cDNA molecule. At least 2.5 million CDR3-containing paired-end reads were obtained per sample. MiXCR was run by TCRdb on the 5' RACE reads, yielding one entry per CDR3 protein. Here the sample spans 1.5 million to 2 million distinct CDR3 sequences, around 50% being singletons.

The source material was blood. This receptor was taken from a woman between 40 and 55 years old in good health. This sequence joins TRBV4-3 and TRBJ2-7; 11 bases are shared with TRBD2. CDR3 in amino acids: CASSRTSGRYNEQYF. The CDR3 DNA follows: TGCGCCAGCAGCCGAACTAGCGGGAGATACAATGAGCAGTACTTC.